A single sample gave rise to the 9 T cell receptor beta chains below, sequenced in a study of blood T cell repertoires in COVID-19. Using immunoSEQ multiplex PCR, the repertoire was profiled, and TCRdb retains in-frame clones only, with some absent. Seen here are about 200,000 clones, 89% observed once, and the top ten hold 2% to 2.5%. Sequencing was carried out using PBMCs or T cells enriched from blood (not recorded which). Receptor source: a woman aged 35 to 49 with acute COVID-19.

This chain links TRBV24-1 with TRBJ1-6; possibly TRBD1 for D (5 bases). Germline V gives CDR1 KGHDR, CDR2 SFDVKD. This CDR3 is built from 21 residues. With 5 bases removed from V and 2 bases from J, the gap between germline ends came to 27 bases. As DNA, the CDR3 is TGTGCCACCAGTGCGGGGTTTCAAGCCGCGGGAGGGACCCCCTATAATTCACCCCTCCACTTT. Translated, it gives CATSAGFQAAGGTPYNSPLHF.

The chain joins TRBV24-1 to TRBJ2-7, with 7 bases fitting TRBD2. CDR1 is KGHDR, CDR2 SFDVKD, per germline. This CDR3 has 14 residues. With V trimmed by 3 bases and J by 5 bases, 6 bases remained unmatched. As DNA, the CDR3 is TGTGCCACCAGTGATGGGGGGGTTTGGAACGAGCAGTACTTC. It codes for CATSDGGVWNEQYF.

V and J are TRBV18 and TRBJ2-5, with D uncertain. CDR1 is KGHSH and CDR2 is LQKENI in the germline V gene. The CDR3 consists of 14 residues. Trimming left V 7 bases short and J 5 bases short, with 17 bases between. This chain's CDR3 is CASLSIPGYETQYF. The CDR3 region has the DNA TGTGCCAGCTTATCGATCCCCGGGTATGAGACCCAGTACTTC.

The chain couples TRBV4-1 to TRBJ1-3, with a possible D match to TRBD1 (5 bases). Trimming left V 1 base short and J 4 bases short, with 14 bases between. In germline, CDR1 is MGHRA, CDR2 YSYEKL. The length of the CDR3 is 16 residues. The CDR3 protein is CASSQVGATSGNTIYF. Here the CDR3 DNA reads TGCGCCAGCAGCCAAGTCGGGGCGACTAGCGGAAACACCATATATTTT.

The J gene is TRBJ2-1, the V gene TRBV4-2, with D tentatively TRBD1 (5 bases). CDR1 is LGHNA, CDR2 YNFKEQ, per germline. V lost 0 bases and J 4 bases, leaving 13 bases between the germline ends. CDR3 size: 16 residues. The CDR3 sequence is CASSQDRVRAYNEQFF. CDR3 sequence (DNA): TGTGCCAGCAGCCAAGACAGGGTCCGGGCGTACAATGAGCAGTTCTTC.

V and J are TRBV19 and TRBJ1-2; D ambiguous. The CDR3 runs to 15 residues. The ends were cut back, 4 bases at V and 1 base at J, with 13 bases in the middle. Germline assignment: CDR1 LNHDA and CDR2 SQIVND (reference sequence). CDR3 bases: TGTGCCAGTAGTAACGCCCCAGGCAGTAACTATGGCTACACCTTC. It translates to CASSNAPGSNYGYTF.

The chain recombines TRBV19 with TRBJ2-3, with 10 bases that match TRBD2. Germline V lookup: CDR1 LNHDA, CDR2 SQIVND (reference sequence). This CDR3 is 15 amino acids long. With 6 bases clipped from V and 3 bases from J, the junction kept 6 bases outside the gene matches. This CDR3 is CASSSGGAETDTQYF. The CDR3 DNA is TGTGCCAGTAGCAGCGGGGGGGCCGAGACAGATACGCAGTATTTT.

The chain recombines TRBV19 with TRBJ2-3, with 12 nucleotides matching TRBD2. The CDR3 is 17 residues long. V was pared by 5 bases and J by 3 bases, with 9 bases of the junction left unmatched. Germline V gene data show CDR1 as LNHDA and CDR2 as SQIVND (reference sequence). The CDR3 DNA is TGTGCCAGTAGTGGAAGACTAGCGGGAGTTGGTACAGATACGCAGTATTTT. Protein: CASSGRLAGVGTDTQYF. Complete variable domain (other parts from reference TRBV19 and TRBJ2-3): DGGITQSPKYLFRKEGQNVTLSCEQNLNHDAMYWYRQDPGQGLRLIYYSQIVNDFQKGDIAEGYSVSREKKESFPLTVTSAQKNPTAFYLCASSGRLAGVGTDTQYFGPGTRLTVL.

The CDR3 is CARTPKQDRDGSYEQYF. The DNA of the CDR3 is TGTGCCAGAACCCCAAAACAGGACAGGGATGGTTCCTACGAGCAGTACTTC. This chain links TRBV5-3 with TRBJ2-7, with 8 nucleotides matching TRBD1. TRBV5-3 has ORF status, its function being uncertain. The trim removed 6 bases at V and 1 base at J, leaving 15 bases unmatched. The CDR3 consists of 17 residues.